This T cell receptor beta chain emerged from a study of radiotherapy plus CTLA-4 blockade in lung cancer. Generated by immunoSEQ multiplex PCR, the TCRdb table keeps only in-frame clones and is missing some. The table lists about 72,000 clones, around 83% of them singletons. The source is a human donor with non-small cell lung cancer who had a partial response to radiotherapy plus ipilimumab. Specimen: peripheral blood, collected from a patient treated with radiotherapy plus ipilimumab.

CDR3 protein: CASRLAGFGGTQYF. In nucleotides, the CDR3 is TGTGCCAGCAGACTAGCGGGTTTCGGAGGTACGCAGTATTTT. The V call is TRBV5-8, the J call TRBJ2-3, with TRBD2 matching 9 bases. CDR1 and CDR2 from the germline V gene are SGHTS and YDEGEE. Losses at the gene ends were 5 bases for V and 8 bases for J; bases not matched to a gene: 9. The CDR3 is 14 amino acids.